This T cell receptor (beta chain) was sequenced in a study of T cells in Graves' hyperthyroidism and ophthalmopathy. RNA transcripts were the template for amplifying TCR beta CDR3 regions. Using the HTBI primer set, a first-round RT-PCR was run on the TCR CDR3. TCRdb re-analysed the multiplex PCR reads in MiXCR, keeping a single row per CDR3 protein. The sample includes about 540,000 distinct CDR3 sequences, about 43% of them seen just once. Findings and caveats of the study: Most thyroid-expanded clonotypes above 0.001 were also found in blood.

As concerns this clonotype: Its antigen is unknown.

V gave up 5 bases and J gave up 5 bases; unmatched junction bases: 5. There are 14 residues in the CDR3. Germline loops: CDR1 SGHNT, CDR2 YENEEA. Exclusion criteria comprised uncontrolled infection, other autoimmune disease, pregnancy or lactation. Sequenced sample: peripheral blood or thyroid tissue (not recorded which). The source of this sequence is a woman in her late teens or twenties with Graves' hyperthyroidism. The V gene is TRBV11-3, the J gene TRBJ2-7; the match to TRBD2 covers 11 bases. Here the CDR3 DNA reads TGTGCCAGCAGCACTAGCGGGAGTTATAACGAGCAGTACTTC. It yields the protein CASSTSGSYNEQYF.